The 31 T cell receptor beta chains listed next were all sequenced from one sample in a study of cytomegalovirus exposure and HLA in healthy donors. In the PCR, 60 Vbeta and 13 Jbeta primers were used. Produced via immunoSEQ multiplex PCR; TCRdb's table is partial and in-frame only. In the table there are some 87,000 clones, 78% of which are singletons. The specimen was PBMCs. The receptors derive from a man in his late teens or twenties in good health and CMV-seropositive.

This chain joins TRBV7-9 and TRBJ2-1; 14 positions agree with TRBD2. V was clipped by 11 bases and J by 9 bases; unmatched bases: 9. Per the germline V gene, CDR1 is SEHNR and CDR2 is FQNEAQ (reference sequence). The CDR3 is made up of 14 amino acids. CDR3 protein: CAGKTSGRAGEQFF. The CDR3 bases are TGTGCCGGGAAGACTAGCGGGAGGGCCGGTGAGCAGTTCTTC.

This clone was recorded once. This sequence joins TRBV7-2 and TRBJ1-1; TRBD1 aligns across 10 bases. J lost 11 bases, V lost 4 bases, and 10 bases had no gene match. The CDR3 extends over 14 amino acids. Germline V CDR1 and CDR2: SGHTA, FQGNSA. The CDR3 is CASSSKRQGALAFF. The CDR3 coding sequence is TGTGCCAGCAGCTCTAAACGACAGGGGGCGTTGGCTTTCTTT.

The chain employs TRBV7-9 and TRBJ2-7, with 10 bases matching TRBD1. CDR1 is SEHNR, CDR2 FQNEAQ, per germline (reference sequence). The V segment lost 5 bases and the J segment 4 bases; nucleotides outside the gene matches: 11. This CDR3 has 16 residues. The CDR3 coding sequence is TGTGCCAGCAGCCCCAGCCGGACAGGGGGGGGATACGAGCAGTACTTC. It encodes CASSPSRTGGGYEQYF.

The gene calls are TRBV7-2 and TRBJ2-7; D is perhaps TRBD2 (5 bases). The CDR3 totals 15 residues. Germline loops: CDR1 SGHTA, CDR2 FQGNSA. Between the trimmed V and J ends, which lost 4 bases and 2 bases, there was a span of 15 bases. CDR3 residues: CASSSAGAGPYEQYF. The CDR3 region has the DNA TGTGCCAGCAGCTCGGCGGGCGCAGGTCCCTACGAGCAGTACTTC.

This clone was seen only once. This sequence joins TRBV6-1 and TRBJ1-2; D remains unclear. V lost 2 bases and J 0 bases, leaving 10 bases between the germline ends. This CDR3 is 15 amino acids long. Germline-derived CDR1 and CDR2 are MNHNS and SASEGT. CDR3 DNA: TGTGCCAGCAGTGAACCGGGGAGTACTAACTATGGCTACACCTTC. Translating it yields CASSEPGSTNYGYTF.

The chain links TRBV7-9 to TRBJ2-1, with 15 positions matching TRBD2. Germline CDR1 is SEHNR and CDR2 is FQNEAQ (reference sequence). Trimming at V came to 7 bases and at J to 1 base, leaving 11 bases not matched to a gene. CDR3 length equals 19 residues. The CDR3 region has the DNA TGTGCCAGCACCCATACTGGACTAGCGGGAGGGTTATCCTACAATGAGCAGTTCTTC. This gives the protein CASTHTGLAGGLSYNEQFF.

CDR3 DNA: TGTGCCAGCAGTTACGGGCAGGGTATAGTTGAGCAGTTCTTC. Residues: CASSYGQGIVEQFF. J is TRBJ2-1 and V is TRBV6-5; a weak D match, TRBD1 (5 bases). This CDR3 comprises 14 residues. CDR1 is MNHEY and CDR2 is SVGAGI in the germline V gene. Trimming took 2 bases from V and 9 from J, leaving 14 bases between them.

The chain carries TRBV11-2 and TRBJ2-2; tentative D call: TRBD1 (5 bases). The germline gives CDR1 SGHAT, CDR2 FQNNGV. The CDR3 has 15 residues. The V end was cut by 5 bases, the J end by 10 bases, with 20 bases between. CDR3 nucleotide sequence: TGTGCCAGCAGCCGCAGAGGACACGGGCAGGAGGAGCTGTTTTTT. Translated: CASSRRGHGQEELFF.

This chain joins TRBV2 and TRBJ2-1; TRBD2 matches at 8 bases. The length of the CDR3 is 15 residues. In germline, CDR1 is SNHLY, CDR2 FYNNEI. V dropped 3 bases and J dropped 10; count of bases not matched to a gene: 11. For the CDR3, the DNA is TGTGCCAGCAGTGATCCCCTACGGTTAGCGGGGGAGCAGTTCTTC. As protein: CASSDPLRLAGEQFF.

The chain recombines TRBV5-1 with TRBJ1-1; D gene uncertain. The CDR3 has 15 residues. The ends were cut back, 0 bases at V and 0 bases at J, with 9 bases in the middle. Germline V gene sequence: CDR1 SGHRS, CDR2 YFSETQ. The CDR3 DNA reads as TGCGCCAGCAGCTTGGGACAATCCATGAACACTGAAGCTTTCTTT. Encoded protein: CASSLGQSMNTEAFF. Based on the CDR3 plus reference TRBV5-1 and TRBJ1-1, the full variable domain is KAGVTQTPRYLIKTRGQQVTLSCSPISGHRSVSWYQQTPGQGLQFLFEYFSETQRNKGNFPGRFSGRQFSNSRSEMNVSTLELGDSALYLCASSLGQSMNTEAFFGQGTRLTVV.

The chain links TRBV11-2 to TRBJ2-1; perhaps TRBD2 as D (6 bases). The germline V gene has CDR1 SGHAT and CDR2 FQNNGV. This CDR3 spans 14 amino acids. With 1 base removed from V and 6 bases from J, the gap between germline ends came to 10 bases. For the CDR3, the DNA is TGTGCCAGCAGCTTAGCGGGAGTCCGCAATGAGCAGTTCTTC. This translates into CASSLAGVRNEQFF. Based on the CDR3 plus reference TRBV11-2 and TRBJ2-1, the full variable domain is EAGVAQSPRYKIIEKRQSVAFWCNPISGHATLYWYQQILGQGPKLLIQFQNNGVVDDSQLPKDRFSAERLKGVDSTLKIQPAKLEDSAVYLCASSLAGVRNEQFFGPGTRLTVL.

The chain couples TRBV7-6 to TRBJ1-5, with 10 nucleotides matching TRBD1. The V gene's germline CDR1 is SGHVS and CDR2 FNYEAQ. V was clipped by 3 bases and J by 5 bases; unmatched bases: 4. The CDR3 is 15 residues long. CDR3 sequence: CASSLGTGEDQPQHF. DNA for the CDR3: TGTGCCAGCAGCTTGGGGACAGGGGAGGATCAGCCCCAGCATTTT.

The CDR3 nucleotides are TGCGCCAGCAGCTTGGGACTGCTCAATGAGCAGTTCTTC. Amino acid sequence: CASSLGLLNEQFF. This chain uses TRBV5-1 with TRBJ2-1, with unresolved D. The CDR3 is 13 residues long. Trimming pared 0 bases from V and 6 bases from J, leaving 7 bases between. From germline, CDR1 is SGHRS and CDR2 YFSETQ. Complete variable domain (other parts from reference TRBV5-1 and TRBJ2-1): KAGVTQTPRYLIKTRGQQVTLSCSPISGHRSVSWYQQTPGQGLQFLFEYFSETQRNKGNFPGRFSGRQFSNSRSEMNVSTLELGDSALYLCASSLGLLNEQFFGPGTRLTVL.

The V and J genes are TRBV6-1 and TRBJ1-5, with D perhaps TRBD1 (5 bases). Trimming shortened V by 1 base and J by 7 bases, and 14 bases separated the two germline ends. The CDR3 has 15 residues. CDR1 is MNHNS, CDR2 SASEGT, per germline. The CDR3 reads CASSEGFLAGQPQHF. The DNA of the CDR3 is TGTGCCAGCAGTGAAGGGTTCCTGGCAGGGCAGCCCCAGCATTTT.

The CDR3 DNA reads TGTGCCAGCAGTAACGTCGCGAGTGAGCAGTTCTTC. This translates into CASSNVASEQFF. This chain uses TRBV2 with TRBJ2-1; D not resolved. The CDR3 is 12 amino acids. Trimming stripped 5 bases from V and 9 bases from J, with 11 bases between. Looked up from germline, CDR1 is SNHLY and CDR2 is FYNNEI.

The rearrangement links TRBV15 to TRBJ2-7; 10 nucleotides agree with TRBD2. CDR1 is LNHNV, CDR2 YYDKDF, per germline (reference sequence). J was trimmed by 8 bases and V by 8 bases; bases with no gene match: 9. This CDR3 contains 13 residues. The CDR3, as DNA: TGTGCCACCTCAGCGGGAGGGCCTGTCAAGCAGTACTTC. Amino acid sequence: CATSAGGPVKQYF. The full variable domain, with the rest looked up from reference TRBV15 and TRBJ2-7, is DAMVIQNPRYQVTQFGKPVTLSCSQTLNHNVMYWYQQKSSQAPKLLFHYYDKDFNNEADTPDNFQSRRPNTSFCFLDIRSPGLGDTAMYLCATSAGGPVKQYFGPGTRLTVT.

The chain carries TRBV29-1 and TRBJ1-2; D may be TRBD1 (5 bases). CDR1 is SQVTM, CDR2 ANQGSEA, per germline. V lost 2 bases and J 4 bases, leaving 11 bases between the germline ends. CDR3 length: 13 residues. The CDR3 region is CSVELPGGYGYTF. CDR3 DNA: TGCAGCGTTGAACTCCCGGGGGGCTATGGCTACACCTTC.

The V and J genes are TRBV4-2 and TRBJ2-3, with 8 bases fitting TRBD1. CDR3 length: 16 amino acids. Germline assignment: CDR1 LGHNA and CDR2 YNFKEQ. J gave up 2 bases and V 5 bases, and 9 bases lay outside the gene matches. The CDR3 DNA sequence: TGTGCCAGCAGCTCTCCCGGGACAGGACCCACAGATACGCAGTATTTT. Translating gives CASSSPGTGPTDTQYF.

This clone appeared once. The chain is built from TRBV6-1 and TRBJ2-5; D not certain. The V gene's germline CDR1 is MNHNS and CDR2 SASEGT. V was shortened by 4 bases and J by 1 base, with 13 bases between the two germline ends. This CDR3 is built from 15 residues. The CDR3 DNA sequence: TGTGCCAGCAGTGGTCTGGGCCGTCTCCAAGAGACCCAGTACTTC. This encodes CASSGLGRLQETQYF.

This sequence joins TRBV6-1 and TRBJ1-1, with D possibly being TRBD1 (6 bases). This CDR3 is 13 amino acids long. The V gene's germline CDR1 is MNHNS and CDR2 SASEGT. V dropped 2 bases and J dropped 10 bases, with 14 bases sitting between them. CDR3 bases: TGTGCCAGCAGTGAACTCCAGGGGAGGGGAGCTTTCTTT. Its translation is CASSELQGRGAFF.

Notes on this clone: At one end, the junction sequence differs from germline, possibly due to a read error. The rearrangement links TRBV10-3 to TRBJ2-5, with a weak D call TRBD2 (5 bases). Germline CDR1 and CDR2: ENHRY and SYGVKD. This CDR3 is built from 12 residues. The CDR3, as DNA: TGTGCCATCAGGAAAATGGGAGAGGCCCAGTACTTC. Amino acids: CAIRKMGEAQYF.

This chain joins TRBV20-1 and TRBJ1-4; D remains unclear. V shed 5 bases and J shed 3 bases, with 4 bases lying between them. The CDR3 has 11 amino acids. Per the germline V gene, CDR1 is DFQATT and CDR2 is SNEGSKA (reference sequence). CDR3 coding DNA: TGCAGTGCTTCGGCTAATGAAAAACTGTTTTTT. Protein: CSASANEKLFF.

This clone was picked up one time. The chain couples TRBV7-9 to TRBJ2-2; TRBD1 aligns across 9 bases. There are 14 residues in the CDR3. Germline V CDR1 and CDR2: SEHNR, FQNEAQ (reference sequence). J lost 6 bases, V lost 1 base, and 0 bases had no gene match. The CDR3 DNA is TGTGCCAGCAGCTTAGGACAGGGGGCCGGGGAGCTGTTTTTT. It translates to CASSLGQGAGELFF.

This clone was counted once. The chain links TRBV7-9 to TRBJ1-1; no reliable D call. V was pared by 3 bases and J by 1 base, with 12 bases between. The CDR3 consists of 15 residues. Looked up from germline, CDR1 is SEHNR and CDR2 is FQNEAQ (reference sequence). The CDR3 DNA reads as TGTGCCAGCAGCTTTAGAGTCTTGAGGAACACTGAAGCTTTCTTT. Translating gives CASSFRVLRNTEAFF.

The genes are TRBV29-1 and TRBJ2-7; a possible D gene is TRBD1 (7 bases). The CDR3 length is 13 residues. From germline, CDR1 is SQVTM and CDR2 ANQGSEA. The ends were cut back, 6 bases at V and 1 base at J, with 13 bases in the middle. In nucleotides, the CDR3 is TGCAGCGTCGGCAGGGGGGATTCCTACGAGCAGTACTTC. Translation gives CSVGRGDSYEQYF.

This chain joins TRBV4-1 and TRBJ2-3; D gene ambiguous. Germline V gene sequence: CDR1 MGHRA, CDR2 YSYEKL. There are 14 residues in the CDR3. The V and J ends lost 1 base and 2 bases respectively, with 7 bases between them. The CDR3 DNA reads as TGCGCCAGCAGCCAAGCTAGGCTCACAGATACGCAGTATTTT. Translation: CASSQARLTDTQYF.

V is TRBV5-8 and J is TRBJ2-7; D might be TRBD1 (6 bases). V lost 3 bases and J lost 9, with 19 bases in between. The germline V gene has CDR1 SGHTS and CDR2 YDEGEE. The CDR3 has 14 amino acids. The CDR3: CASSSDRTWIGQYF. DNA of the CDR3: TGTGCCAGCAGCTCCGACAGGACCTGGATCGGGCAGTACTTC.

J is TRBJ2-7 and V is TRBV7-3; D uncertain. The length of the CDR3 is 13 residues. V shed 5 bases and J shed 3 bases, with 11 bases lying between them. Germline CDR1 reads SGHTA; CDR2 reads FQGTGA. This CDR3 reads CASSTAANYEQYF. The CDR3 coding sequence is TGTGCCAGCAGCACTGCGGCCAACTACGAGCAGTACTTC. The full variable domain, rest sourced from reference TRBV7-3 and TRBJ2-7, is GAGVSQTPSNKVTEKGKYVELRCDPISGHTALYWYRQSLGQGPEFLIYFQGTGAADDSGLPNDRFFAVRPEGSVSTLKIQRTERGDSAVYLCASSTAANYEQYFGPGTRLTVT.

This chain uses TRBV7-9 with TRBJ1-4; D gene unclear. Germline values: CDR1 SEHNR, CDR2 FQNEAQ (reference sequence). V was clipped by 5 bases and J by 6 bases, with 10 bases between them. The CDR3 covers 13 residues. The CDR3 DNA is TGTGCCAGCAGCGGAGAAGGCGATGAAAAACTGTTTTTT. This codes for CASSGEGDEKLFF.

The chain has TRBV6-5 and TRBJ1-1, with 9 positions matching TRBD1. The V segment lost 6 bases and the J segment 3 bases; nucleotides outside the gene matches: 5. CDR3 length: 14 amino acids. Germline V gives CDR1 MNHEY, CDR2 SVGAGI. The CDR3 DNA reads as TGTGCCAGCAGGAAACAGGGGGCGTACACTGAAGCTTTCTTT. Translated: CASRKQGAYTEAFF.

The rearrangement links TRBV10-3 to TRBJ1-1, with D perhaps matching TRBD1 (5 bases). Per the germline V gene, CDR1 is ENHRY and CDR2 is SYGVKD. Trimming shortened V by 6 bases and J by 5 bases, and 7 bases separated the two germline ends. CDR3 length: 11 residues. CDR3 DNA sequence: TGTGCCATCAGAGGGGATACTGAAGCTTTCTTT. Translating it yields CAIRGDTEAFF.